Below are 20 T cell receptor beta chains sequenced from a single sample in a study of blood T cell repertoires in COVID-19. Measured with immunoSEQ multiplex PCR; TCRdb has only the in-frame clones, and not every one. In the table there are about 190,000 clones, about 84% of which are singletons. Input material: peripheral blood. Every receptor here comes from a woman aged 25 to 39 with acute or convalescent COVID-19.

The rearrangement joins TRBV19 to TRBJ1-3; perhaps TRBD1 as D (5 bases). This CDR3 contains 17 residues. The germline CDR1 and CDR2 sequences are LNHDA and SQIVND (reference sequence). V was clipped by 6 bases and J by 2 bases, with 20 bases between them. CDR3 amino acids: CASRTERSDITGNTIYF. The DNA for the CDR3 is TGTGCCAGTAGAACGGAGCGATCGGACATCACTGGAAACACCATATATTTT.

V and J are TRBV19 and TRBJ2-1; 8 bases agree with TRBD2. CDR3 length: 14 residues. After removal of 5 bases from V and 4 bases from J, the junction contained 4 bases not matched to a gene. The germline gives CDR1 LNHDA, CDR2 SQIVND (reference sequence). CDR3 in amino acids: CASSRSGDYNEQFF. In nucleotides, the CDR3 is TGTGCCAGTAGTCGTAGCGGGGATTACAATGAGCAGTTCTTC.

In nucleotides, the CDR3 is TGTGCCTGGAGGTTACTCTATGGCTACACCTTC. Its protein is CAWRLLYGYTF. The chain uses TRBV30 and TRBJ1-2; D gene ambiguous. The CDR3 extends over 11 amino acids. The V and J ends lost 3 bases and 4 bases respectively, with 6 bases between them. CDR1 and CDR2 from the germline V gene are GTSNPN and SVGIG (reference sequence).

The V and J genes are TRBV19 and TRBJ1-2; tentative D call: TRBD1 (5 bases). V lost 0 bases and J 8 bases, leaving 16 bases between the germline ends. CDR1 LNHDA and CDR2 SQIVND come from the germline V gene (reference sequence). The CDR3 is 15 residues long. The CDR3 is CASSIDRRGWGGYTF. The CDR3 DNA follows: TGTGCCAGTAGTATAGACCGACGGGGGTGGGGCGGCTACACCTTC.

The rearrangement uses TRBV7-9 and TRBJ1-4; the match to TRBD1 covers 8 bases. Germline CDR1 reads SEHNR; CDR2 reads FQNEAQ (reference sequence). The J segment lost 4 bases and the V segment lost 8 bases, leaving 3 bases of the junction unmatched. The CDR3 runs 13 residues. CDR3 protein: CASGQGFNEKLFF. The CDR3 DNA is TGTGCCAGCGGACAGGGCTTTAATGAAAAACTGTTTTTT.

The V and J genes are TRBV18 and TRBJ2-6; 7 bases are a match to TRBD1. The CDR3 runs to 16 residues. Losses at the gene ends were 4 bases for V and 4 bases for J; bases not matched to a gene: 7. The germline V gene has CDR1 KGHSH and CDR2 LQKENI. CDR3 amino acids: CASSRLQGSGANVLTF. The DNA for the CDR3 is TGTGCCAGCTCACGACTACAGGGGTCGGGGGCCAACGTCCTGACTTTC.

J is TRBJ1-1 and V is TRBV19; no clear D. The V end was cut by 3 bases, the J end by 1 base, with 9 bases between. Germline loops: CDR1 LNHDA, CDR2 SQIVND (reference sequence). This CDR3 has 14 amino acids. The CDR3 DNA sequence: TGTGCCAGTAGTATTTGGGCACAGAACACTGAAGCTTTCTTT. Protein product: CASSIWAQNTEAFF.

This chain connects TRBV28 to TRBJ1-2, with TRBD1 as a possible D gene (6 bases). CDR1 MDHEN and CDR2 SYDVKM come from the germline V gene. The V end lost 6 bases, the J end lost 8 bases, and 16 bases lay between the germline ends. The CDR3 extends over 13 amino acids. DNA for the CDR3: TGTGCCAGCAGCGGCAGGGGTATGGGGGGCTACACCTTC. This gives the protein CASSGRGMGGYTF.

The chain recombines TRBV28 with TRBJ1-1; no definite D call. The CDR3 consists of 12 residues. Germline values: CDR1 MDHEN, CDR2 SYDVKM. Trimming took 4 bases from V and 5 from J, leaving 8 bases between them. The CDR3 reads CASSSQRTEAFF. The CDR3 region has the DNA TGTGCCAGCAGTTCCCAACGGACTGAAGCTTTCTTT. Full variable domain (remainder filled in from reference TRBV28 and TRBJ1-1): DVKVTQSSRYLVKRTGEKVFLECVQDMDHENMFWYRQDPGLGLRLIYFSYDVKMKEKGDIPEGYSVSREKKERFSLILESASTNQTSMYLCASSSQRTEAFFGQGTRLTVV.

This sequence joins TRBV29-1 and TRBJ2-7, with D possibly matching TRBD1 (5 bases). Per germline, CDR1 SQVTM and CDR2 ANQGSEA. The CDR3 covers 12 residues. V gave up 7 bases and J gave up 1 base, with 11 bases separating them. The CDR3 loop is CSARTQSYEQYF. In nucleotides, the CDR3 is TGCAGCGCCCGGACACAGTCCTACGAGCAGTACTTC.

The chain couples TRBV30 to TRBJ2-5; 8 bases agree with TRBD2. This CDR3 comprises 13 residues. J gave up 3 bases and V 4 bases, and 4 bases lay outside the gene matches. CDR1 is GTSNPN and CDR2 is SVGIG in the germline V gene (reference sequence). The CDR3 protein is CAWKAGAKETQYF. The CDR3 bases are TGTGCCTGGAAAGCGGGGGCTAAAGAGACCCAGTACTTC.

J is TRBJ1-5 and V is TRBV19, with D perhaps TRBD1 (5 bases). The V end lost 5 bases, the J end lost 4 bases, and 9 bases lay between the germline ends. CDR1 and CDR2 from the germline V gene are LNHDA and SQIVND (reference sequence). The CDR3 length is 13 residues. The CDR3 reads CASSWGENQPQHF. Here the CDR3 DNA reads TGTGCCAGTAGTTGGGGGGAAAATCAGCCCCAGCATTTT.

The chain uses TRBV7-6 and TRBJ2-2, with D perhaps TRBD2 (5 bases). V was trimmed by 0 bases and J by 6 bases, leaving 14 bases between them. This CDR3 contains 16 residues. Germline CDR1 is SGHVS and CDR2 is FNYEAQ. Here the CDR3 DNA reads TGTGCCAGCAGCTTAGCTGGCTACCCGGGGTCCGGGGAGCTGTTTTTT. Its protein product is CASSLAGYPGSGELFF.

This clone showed up just once. The chain joins TRBV7-9 to TRBJ2-1, with TRBD2 identical over 11 bases. The V and J ends lost 5 bases and 0 bases, in that order; junction bases with no gene match: 6. Germline V gene lookup returns CDR1 SEHNR and CDR2 FQNEAQ (reference sequence). The CDR3 has 17 amino acids. CDR3 nucleotide sequence: TGTGCCAGCAGCCACACTAGCGGGAGCAGCTCCTACAATGAGCAGTTCTTC. This codes for CASSHTSGSSSYNEQFF.

The rearrangement joins TRBV13 to TRBJ2-6; tentatively, D is TRBD1 (6 bases). CDR3 length equals 16 residues. The germline V gene has CDR1 PRHDT and CDR2 FYEKMQ (reference sequence). Trimming pared 5 bases from V and 2 bases from J, leaving 13 bases between. The chain's CDR3 is CASSGVGDTGANVLTF. The CDR3 nucleotides read TGTGCCAGCAGCGGAGTCGGGGACACTGGGGCCAACGTCCTGACTTTC.

The chain recombines TRBV27 with TRBJ2-1; D might be TRBD2 (6 bases). V was clipped by 6 bases and J by 14 bases, with 23 bases between them. The CDR3 has 14 amino acids. Per the germline V gene, CDR1 is MNHEY and CDR2 is SMNVEV (reference sequence). CDR3 nucleotide sequence: TGTGCCAGCAGCATACCGGGAGCGACGACAATGGAGTTCTTC. It specifies CASSIPGATTMEFF.

This clone appeared a single time. CDR3 coding DNA: TGTGCCAGCAGCGGCGGGAGGAGCGCAGATACGCAGTATTTT. Residues: CASSGGRSADTQYF. This sequence joins TRBV2 and TRBJ2-3; 8 positions agree with TRBD2. The trim removed 6 bases at V and 4 bases at J, leaving 6 bases unmatched. Germline loops: CDR1 SNHLY, CDR2 FYNNEI. The CDR3 has 14 amino acids.

V and J are TRBV5-4 and TRBJ2-5, with no clear D. The ends were cut back, 2 bases at V and 5 bases at J, with 10 bases in the middle. Looked up from germline, CDR1 is SGHNT and CDR2 is YYREEE (reference sequence). This CDR3 has 13 residues. The CDR3 spells CASSFSPRETQYF. The CDR3 DNA is TGTGCCAGCAGCTTCAGCCCTAGGGAGACCCAGTACTTC.

This clone was detected only a few times. This chain joins TRBV11-2 and TRBJ2-7; D remains unclear. Per germline, CDR1 SGHAT and CDR2 FQNNGV. Trimming pared 4 bases from V and 2 bases from J, leaving 3 bases between. The CDR3 is made up of 11 amino acids. CDR3 sequence reads: CASSSTYEQYF. In DNA form, the CDR3 reads TGTGCCAGCAGCTCCACCTACGAGCAGTACTTC.

This rearrangement joins TRBV6-6 to TRBJ2-2; D possibly corresponds to TRBD2 (5 bases). Germline lookup yields CDR1 MNHNY and CDR2 SVGAGI (reference sequence). The CDR3 runs 14 residues. V shed 4 bases and J shed 6 bases, with 12 bases lying between them. Here the CDR3 reads CASSFDKRAGELFF. The CDR3 DNA is TGTGCCAGCAGTTTTGACAAGAGGGCCGGGGAGCTGTTTTTT.